These 2 T cell receptor beta chains were sequenced from one sample in a study of blood T cell repertoires in COVID-19. Clones were read by immunoSEQ multiplex PCR, and TCRdb kept only the in-frame ones, dropping some. The sample contains 100,000 or so clones, around 90% of which appear only once. The sample comprised peripheral blood. The source is a man in his fifties or sixties with active COVID-19.

In its sample, this clone was seen a few times. This chain connects TRBV9 to TRBJ1-1; D possibly corresponds to TRBD1 (6 bases). CDR1 is SGDLS and CDR2 is YYNGEE in the germline V gene. Trimming left V 4 bases short and J 0 bases short, with 16 bases between. The CDR3 has 16 amino acids. CDR3 sequence: CASSFRGFRMNTEAFF. The CDR3 coding sequence is TGTGCCAGCAGCTTTAGGGGGTTCCGGATGAACACTGAAGCTTTCTTT.

V and J are TRBV18 and TRBJ2-2, with D possibly matching TRBD1 (5 bases). Germline CDR1 reads KGHSH; CDR2 reads LQKENI. There are 15 residues in the CDR3. Trimming took off 6 bases at V and 4 bases at J, with 15 bases between the two ends. The CDR3 sequence: CASSPRRQSTGELFF. The CDR3, as DNA: TGTGCCAGCTCCCCTCGGAGACAGAGCACCGGGGAGCTGTTTTTT.